A selection of T cell receptor beta chains follows, all from one sample in a study of Ad26.COV2.S vaccination and SARS-CoV-2 variants. Using immunoSEQ multiplex PCR, the repertoire was profiled, and TCRdb retains in-frame clones only, with some absent. The data contain 350,000 to 550,000 clones, roughly 89% of them singletons. The sample consisted of peripheral blood, taken in a trial of Ad26.COV2.S vaccine versus placebo. The source is a person between 18 and 60 years old who received the Ad26.COV2.S COVID-19 vaccine or a placebo. Each CDR3 is given with its conserved first and last residue. The D gene is left open where the match is weak. Clone sizes are given selectively: once, few, many, or a class where the clone is expanded.

NA,TRBV4-2,NA,TRBJ1-5,CASSQVISNQPQHF,TGTGCCAGCAGCCAAGTAATTAGCAATCAGCCCCAGCATTTT
NA,TRBV7-3,NA,TRBJ2-6,CASSSSGANVLTF,TGTGCCAGCAGCTCCTCTGGGGCCAACGTCCTGACTTTC
NA,TRBV30,NA,TRBJ2-2,CAWSRTAGSGELFF,TGTGCCTGGAGTCGTACTGCGGGGTCCGGGGAGCTGTTTTTT
once,TRBV19,TRBD1,TRBJ2-2,CASSIWMGQGWTGELFF,TGTGCCAGTAGTATCTGGATGGGACAGGGTTGGACCGGGGAGCTGTTTTTT
NA,TRBV7-2,NA,TRBJ1-6,CASSLGSRGGSPLHF,TGTGCCAGCAGCTTAGGGTCCAGGGGAGGCTCACCCCTCCACTTT
NA,TRBV2,TRBD1,TRBJ1-1,CASRDRVRFTEAFF,TGTGCCAGCAGGGACAGGGTCCGATTTACTGAAGCTTTCTTT
NA,TRBV11-2,NA,TRBJ2-5,CASSPPGSPETQYF,TGTGCCAGCAGCCCGCCAGGATCTCCCGAGACCCAGTACTTC
few,TRBV5-4,NA,TRBJ1-6,CASSVDQASYNSPLHF,TGTGCCAGCAGCGTAGACCAGGCGTCCTATAATTCACCCCTCCACTTT
NA,TRBV24-1,NA,TRBJ2-3,CATSDSGADTQYF,TGTGCCACCAGTGATTCGGGGGCAGATACGCAGTATTTT
NA,TRBV19,TRBD1,TRBJ1-2,CASMSLGQGANYGYTF,TGTGCCAGTATGTCGCTTGGACAGGGGGCCAACTATGGCTACACCTTC
NA,TRBV19,TRBD1,TRBJ1-5,CASSIGPGQGARSNQPQHF,TGTGCCAGTAGTATAGGACCGGGACAGGGGGCGCGAAGCAATCAGCCCCAGCATTTT
NA,TRBV20-1,NA,TRBJ1-2,CSAMEGGYTF,TGCAGTGCTATGGAGGGTGGCTACACCTTC
NA,TRBV18,TRBD1,TRBJ1-1,CASSPGQGAFSTEAFF,TGTGCCAGCTCACCAGGACAGGGGGCGTTCAGTACTGAAGCTTTCTTT
once,TRBV3-1/TRBV3-2,NA,TRBJ2-1,CASSPTDPTYNEQFF,TGTGCCAGCAGCCCCACGGACCCTACCTACAATGAGCAGTTCTTC
few,TRBV24-1,NA,TRBJ1-2,CATSWAYGYTF,TGTGCCACCTCATGGGCCTATGGCTACACCTTC
NA,TRBV7-9,NA,TRBJ2-1,CASSPRPGLGIF,TGTGCCAGCAGCCCGCGGCCGGGTCTTGGGATCTTC
NA,TRBV6-2/TRBV6-3,NA,TRBJ2-4,CASSYFKGNKNIQYF,TGTGCCAGCAGTTACTTTAAGGGGAACAAAAACATTCAGTACTTC
NA,TRBV5-1,NA,TRBJ2-7,CASSLGQGEQYF,TGCGCCAGCAGCTTGGGGCAGGGCGAGCAGTACTTC
once,TRBV19,TRBD1,TRBJ1-2,CASTLGPGQGAGKGYTF,TGTGCCAGTACCCTGGGGCCGGGACAGGGAGCCGGAAAGGGCTACACCTTC
NA,TRBV2,NA,TRBJ1-3,CASRAQGDGNTIYF,TGTGCCAGCAGGGCCCAGGGAGATGGAAACACCATATATTTT
NA,TRBV7-9,TRBD1,TRBJ1-4,CASSADRKTGKLFF,TGTGCCAGCAGCGCGGACAGGAAAACCGGGAAACTGTTTTTT
NA,TRBV2,TRBD1,TRBJ1-5,CASSELGTGGYNQPQHF,TGTGCCAGCAGTGAATTAGGGACAGGGGGGTACAATCAGCCCCAGCATTTT
NA,TRBV5-4,TRBD2,TRBJ2-1,CASSLVSGRRNEQFF,TGTGCCAGCAGCTTGGTTAGCGGGAGAAGGAATGAGCAGTTCTTC
NA,TRBV5-1,NA,TRBJ1-1,CASKLDINTEAFF,TGCGCCAGCAAATTGGACATAAACACTGAAGCTTTCTTT
once,TRBV5-5,NA,TRBJ1-5,CASSSAPRSSNQPQHF,TGTGCCAGCAGCTCAGCGCCACGCTCTAGCAATCAGCCCCAGCATTTT
NA,TRBV4-3,NA,TRBJ1-2,CASSQVQNYGYTF,TGCGCCAGCAGCCAAGTGCAGAACTATGGCTACACCTTC
NA,TRBV19,NA,TRBJ1-3,CASSGLSGRLDGNTIYF,TGTGCCAGTAGTGGTCTGTCGGGTCGCCTAGATGGAAACACCATATATTTT
NA,TRBV6-5,NA,TRBJ1-5,CASIEGGTHQPQHF,TGTGCCAGCATCGAAGGCGGGACACATCAGCCCCAGCATTTT
NA,TRBV5-1,NA,TRBJ2-5,CASSLGPGSETQYF,TGCGCCAGCAGCTTGGGCCCGGGAAGTGAGACCCAGTACTTC
NA,TRBV3-1/TRBV3-2,NA,TRBJ1-4,CASSQGFFEKLFF,TGTGCCAGCAGCCAGGGGTTTTTTGAAAAACTGTTTTTT
NA,TRBV28,NA,TRBJ1-4,CASSPVAGATTNEKLFF,TGTGCCAGCAGCCCCGTGGCAGGGGCGACAACTAATGAAAAACTGTTTTTT
NA,TRBV19,TRBD1,TRBJ1-5,CASQIGGQVPQPQHF,TGTGCCAGCCAGATCGGAGGACAGGTGCCTCAGCCCCAGCATTTT
NA,TRBV9,TRBD1,TRBJ1-5,CASSGRGLSNQPQHF,TGTGCCAGCAGCGGCAGGGGGCTGAGCAATCAGCCCCAGCATTTT
NA,TRBV12-5,NA,TRBJ2-1,CASGLRPGSEQFF,TGTGCTAGTGGTTTGAGGCCGGGGAGTGAGCAGTTCTTC
few,TRBV7-9,TRBD2,TRBJ2-3,CASSLSASGDYTDTQYF,TGTGCCAGCAGCTTATCGGCTAGCGGGGACTACACAGATACGCAGTATTTT
NA,TRBV7-8,TRBD1,TRBJ1-4,CASSPRTGARKLFF,TGTGCCAGCAGCCCCAGGACAGGGGCAAGAAAACTGTTTTTT
once,TRBV7-9,NA,TRBJ1-1,CASSLRENTEAFF,TGTGCCAGCAGCTTAAGAGAGAACACTGAAGCTTTCTTT
NA,TRBV19,NA,TRBJ2-1,CASSMVQANEQFF,TGTGCCAGTAGTATGGTTCAGGCCAATGAGCAGTTCTTC
NA,TRBV9,NA,TRBJ1-5,CASSERDNQPQHF,TGTGCCAGCAGCGAGAGGGACAATCAGCCCCAGCATTTT
NA,TRBV6-6,NA,TRBJ1-4,CASSYQTGGRVEKLFF,TGTGCCAGCAGTTACCAGACTGGGGGAAGAGTTGAAAAACTGTTTTTT
few,TRBV5-1,NA,TRBJ1-2,CASSHRSAVIKLANYGYTF,TGCGCCAGCAGCCACCGCTCTGCAGTCATAAAGCTAGCTAACTATGGCTACACCTTC
NA,TRBV7-2,NA,TRBJ2-2,CASSLSGNTGELFF,TGTGCCAGCAGCCTTAGCGGCAACACCGGGGAGCTGTTTTTT
NA,TRBV19,NA,TRBJ1-5,CASRGLYSNQPQHF,TGTGCCAGTAGGGGGCTCTATAGCAATCAGCCCCAGCATTTT